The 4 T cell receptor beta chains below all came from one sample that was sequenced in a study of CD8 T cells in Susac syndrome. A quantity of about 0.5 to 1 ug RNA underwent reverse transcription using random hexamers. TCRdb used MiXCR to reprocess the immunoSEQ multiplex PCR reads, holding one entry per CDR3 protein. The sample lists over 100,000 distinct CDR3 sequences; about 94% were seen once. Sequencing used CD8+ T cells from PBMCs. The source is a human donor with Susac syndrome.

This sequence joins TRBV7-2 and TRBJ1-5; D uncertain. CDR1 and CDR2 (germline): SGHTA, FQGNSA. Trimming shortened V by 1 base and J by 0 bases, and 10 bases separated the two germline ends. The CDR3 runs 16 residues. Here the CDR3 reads CASSLGWRPSNQPQHF. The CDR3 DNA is TGTGCCAGCAGCTTAGGATGGAGACCTAGCAATCAGCCCCAGCATTTT.

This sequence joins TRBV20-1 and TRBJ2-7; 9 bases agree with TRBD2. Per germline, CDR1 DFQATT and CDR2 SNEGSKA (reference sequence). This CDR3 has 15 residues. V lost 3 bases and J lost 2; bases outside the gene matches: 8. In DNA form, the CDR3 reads TGCAGTGCTAGTAGGGCGGGGGGGACTACCTACGAGCAGTACTTC. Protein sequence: CSASRAGGTTYEQYF.

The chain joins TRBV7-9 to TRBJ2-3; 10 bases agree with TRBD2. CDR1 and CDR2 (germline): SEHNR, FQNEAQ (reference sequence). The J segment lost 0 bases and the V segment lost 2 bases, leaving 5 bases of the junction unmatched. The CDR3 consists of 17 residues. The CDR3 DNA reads TGTGCCAGCAGCTTACCTAAGCGGGGGGGTAGCACAGATACGCAGTATTTT. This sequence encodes CASSLPKRGGSTDTQYF.

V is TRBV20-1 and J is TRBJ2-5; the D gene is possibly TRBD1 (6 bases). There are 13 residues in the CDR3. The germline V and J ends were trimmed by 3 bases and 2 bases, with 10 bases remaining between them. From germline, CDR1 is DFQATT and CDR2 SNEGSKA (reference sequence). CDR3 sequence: CSARRTAQETQYF. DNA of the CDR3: TGCAGTGCTAGGAGGACAGCGCAAGAGACCCAGTACTTC.